This T cell receptor beta chain was identified during a study of blood T cell repertoires in COVID-19. Study in general: The United States, Italy and Spain provided the acute and convalescent COVID-19 samples. The analysed material was cDNA or gDNA that came from T cells, B-cell-depleted T cells, or PBMCs.

Per the study methods: Amplification from reference gene primers served as the basis for estimated nucleated cell counts. Sequencing was performed with immunoSEQ multiplex PCR; in TCRdb, only in-frame clones are kept and a portion is missing. D and trimming were read from the DNA, whereas the V and J calls and clone size are those reported in that table. The table shows under 50,000 clones, with about four fifths occurring only once. The source material was peripheral blood. The sequence was obtained from a middle-aged man with acute or convalescent COVID-19.

The CDR3 DNA sequence: TGCAGCGTTGAACTCCTGGGGACAGTCTATGGCTACACCTTC. As protein: CSVELLGTVYGYTF. The V gene is TRBV29-1, the J gene TRBJ1-2; 7 bases match TRBD1. CDR3 length: 14 amino acids. Germline CDR1 reads SQVTM; CDR2 reads ANQGSEA. J gave up 4 bases and V 2 bases, and 7 bases lay outside the gene matches.